The clone carrying this TCR beta chain was picked up a small number of times. Its antigen is not identified. This sample was taken from a study of shared clonotypes between healthy human individuals. Study in general: Per-donor plates numbered three CD4 naive, three CD4 memory, two CD8 naive and one CD8 memory. Study-wide points: Approximately 4.5% was the fraction of naive CD4 clonotypes found shared across a few donors.

Negatively enriched CD4+ T cells were divided by CD45RA into naive and memory. Assay used: immunoSEQ multiplex PCR; TCRdb lists only in-frame clones, some missing. The table includes hundreds of thousands of clones, roughly 72% detected once. This CDR3 has 15 residues. The trim removed 6 bases at V and 4 bases at J, leaving 11 bases unmatched. Germline values: CDR1 MNHNY, CDR2 SVGAGI (reference sequence). The sequence was obtained from a woman in her thirties in good health. V and J are TRBV6-6 and TRBJ2-7, with 8 bases that match TRBD2. The sequencing sample was made of memory CD4+ T cells sorted from blood. This sample's subset: CD45RA-negative fraction. In DNA form, the CDR3 reads TGTGCCAGCAGGGTAGGGAGCGGGAGTAATTACGAGCAGTACTTC. This sequence encodes CASRVGSGSNYEQYF.